The T cell receptor (beta chain) under discussion was sequenced for a study of blood T cell repertoires in COVID-19 (dated by TCRdb to the early 2020s). Study-wide context: Samples covering the acute and convalescent phases of COVID-19 were provided by collaborators in the United States, Italy and Spain. The prospective study material was composed of cDNA or gDNA derived from T cells, B-cell-depleted T cells, or PBMCs. The samples were drawn from two sources: the first 160 participants of the ongoing ImmuneRACE study, and 1,200 or so subjects contributed by 6 global collaborators. Where available, HLA class I and class II types were taken from metadata supplied by the sample provider and were not determined by assay-based typing. The dataset comprised deeply sampled blood TCRbeta repertoires from subjects exposed to, actively infected with, or recovered from COVID-19. Sample metadata almost always included a de-identified subject ID, COVID-19 status, age in years and sex. A freely available public database, intended as a resource for researchers studying the immune response to SARS-CoV-2, is where the repertoires were released. Paper-wide results and their limitations: The quantity of clinical and demographic metadata differed by source and by participant and was supplied without curation.

Worth noting for this clone: Its antigen has not been determined. No base-level quality is on record; no much larger clone is a single base apart.

The immunoSEQ Assay, a bias-controlled multiplex PCR, was used to amplify TCRbeta CDR3 regions from genomic DNA. The source study handled its data this way. The number of nucleated cells in each sample was estimated by amplification of reference gene primers within the assay. To quantify the absolute abundance of each unique TCRbeta CDR3 rearrangement, sequence reads were collapsed and filtered. For each sample, productive Simpson clonality was calculated by taking the square root of Simpson's diversity index across productive rearrangements. Entries here come from immuneACCESS through TCRdb and include only in-frame sequences with V and J called. Some clones fail to appear in such tables; in the studies checked, an unresolved V gene covers under half of the shortfall, and the cause of the remainder is unknown. V and J calls and clone size are those listed in that table; D and trimming were worked out from the DNA. The sample contains 90,000 to 110,000 clones, over 70% of them found a single time. In total, the top ten clones hold less than 5% of the sample.

Collaborating institutions collected whole blood in K2EDTA tubes following their own protocols. For TCRbeta analysis, collaborators shipped samples in one of three forms: frozen whole blood, isolated PBMCs, or DNA extracted from either of those sample types. The source is a human donor in a cohort sampled during active or convalescent COVID-19. Sequenced: peripheral blood.

The DNA sequence is as follows: TGTGCCAGCAGCCCAAAGTTGGGGGGGGGACTTAGCACAGATACGCAGTATTTT. Translated, it reads CASSPKLGGGLSTDTQYF. The sequence links TRBV3-1 (or the pseudogene TRBV3-2) to TRBJ2-3; TRBD2 matches 7 bases in the middle. Reading the germline V gene (reference sequence) gives CDR1 LGHDT and CDR2 YNNKEL. V and J are trimmed by 4 bases and 0 bases, and the gene matches miss 13 bases of the junction. The CDR3 sequence holds 18 residues, the cysteine and phenylalanine included. The CDR3 DNA has 54 bases and is translated from base 1.